A selection of T cell receptor beta chains follows, all from one sample in a study of T cell clones after liver transplantation. Only in-frame clones appear in the TCRdb table, and some are missing; sequencing was by immunoSEQ multiplex PCR. The data contain about 19,000 clones, around 90% of them singletons. The input for sequencing was CD8+ T cells from blood, taken before liver transplant. These receptors came from a human donor who received a liver transplant. Both conserved end residues are part of each CDR3. The order of the fields is D gene, clone size, J gene, V gene, CDR3 length, CDR3 protein, CDR3 DNA. The D gene is left open where the match is weak. Where a row states a size, it is once, few, many or the class of an expanded clone; other rows omit it.

D gene: -; clone size: -; J gene: TRBJ2-1; V gene: TRBV21-1; CDR3 length: 16; CDR3 protein: CASSNGLAGGYNEQFF; CDR3 DNA: TGTGCCAGCAGCAATGGCCTAGCGGGAGGATACAATGAGCAGTTCTTC
D gene: -; clone size: -; J gene: TRBJ2-1; V gene: TRBV9; CDR3 length: 13; CDR3 protein: CASSTYLYNEQFF; CDR3 DNA: TGTGCCAGCAGCACCTACCTCTACAATGAGCAGTTCTTC
D gene: -; clone size: medium-sized; J gene: TRBJ2-7; V gene: TRBV11-2; CDR3 length: 14; CDR3 protein: CASSFAGTSGEQYF; CDR3 DNA: TGTGCCAGCAGCTTCGCCGGGACTTCAGGAGAGCAGTACTTC
D gene: TRBD1; clone size: -; J gene: TRBJ1-5; V gene: TRBV27; CDR3 length: 15; CDR3 protein: CASSGGQGSNQPQHF; CDR3 DNA: TGTGCCAGCAGTGGCGGACAGGGGAGCAATCAGCCCCAGCATTTT
D gene: -; clone size: -; J gene: TRBJ1-2; V gene: TRBV6-6; CDR3 length: 14; CDR3 protein: CASSFLDSHYGYTF; CDR3 DNA: TGTGCCAGCAGTTTCCTGGACAGCCACTATGGCTACACCTTC
D gene: -; clone size: -; J gene: TRBJ1-1; V gene: TRBV9; CDR3 length: 15; CDR3 protein: CASSVASEKNTEAFF; CDR3 DNA: TGTGCCAGCAGCGTCGCCAGTGAAAAGAACACTGAAGCTTTCTTT
D gene: TRBD2; clone size: -; J gene: TRBJ2-2; V gene: TRBV6-5; CDR3 length: 15; CDR3 protein: CASSFLAGAAGELFF; CDR3 DNA: TGTGCCAGCAGTTTTCTAGCGGGAGCGGCCGGGGAGCTGTTTTTT
D gene: -; clone size: -; J gene: TRBJ1-2; V gene: TRBV6-5; CDR3 length: 14; CDR3 protein: CASSPFNGNYGYTF; CDR3 DNA: TGTGCCAGCAGCCCGTTCAACGGGAACTATGGCTACACCTTC
D gene: -; clone size: -; J gene: TRBJ1-2; V gene: TRBV28; CDR3 length: 18; CDR3 protein: CASSFGAATYSSNYGYTF; CDR3 DNA: TGTGCCAGCAGTTTTGGGGCAGCGACCTACTCCTCTAACTATGGCTACACCTTC
D gene: TRBD1; clone size: -; J gene: TRBJ2-6; V gene: TRBV30; CDR3 length: 16; CDR3 protein: CAWADRGRSGANVLTF; CDR3 DNA: TGTGCCTGGGCTGACAGGGGGCGATCTGGGGCCAACGTCCTGACTTTC
D gene: -; clone size: -; J gene: TRBJ2-6; V gene: TRBV5-5; CDR3 length: 16; CDR3 protein: CASSLEGDPGANVLTF; CDR3 DNA: TGTGCCAGCAGCTTGGAAGGGGACCCTGGGGCCAACGTCCTGACTTTC
D gene: -; clone size: -; J gene: TRBJ2-7; V gene: TRBV5-4; CDR3 length: 16; CDR3 protein: CASSPDRDLIYHEQYF; CDR3 DNA: TGTGCCAGCAGCCCAGACCGGGACCTCATCTACCACGAGCAGTACTTC
D gene: TRBD2; clone size: -; J gene: TRBJ2-7; V gene: TRBV7-2; CDR3 length: 15; CDR3 protein: CASSPGLAGTYEQYF; CDR3 DNA: TGTGCCAGCAGCCCTGGACTAGCGGGAACCTACGAGCAGTACTTC
D gene: TRBD1; clone size: -; J gene: TRBJ2-7; V gene: TRBV5-1; CDR3 length: 15; CDR3 protein: CASSLWAGGGYEQYF; CDR3 DNA: TGCGCCAGCAGCTTGTGGGCAGGGGGCGGGTACGAGCAGTACTTC
D gene: TRBD1; clone size: once; J gene: TRBJ1-2; V gene: TRBV4-3; CDR3 length: 14; CDR3 protein: CASSPRGANYGYTF; CDR3 DNA: TGCGCCAGCAGCCCCAGGGGGGCGAACTATGGCTACACCTTC
D gene: -; clone size: -; J gene: TRBJ2-6; V gene: TRBV7-9; CDR3 length: 16; CDR3 protein: CASSPKQGGGANVLTF; CDR3 DNA: TGTGCCAGCAGCCCTAAACAGGGCGGTGGGGCCAACGTCCTGACTTTC
D gene: TRBD1; clone size: once; J gene: TRBJ2-3; V gene: TRBV7-9; CDR3 length: 15; CDR3 protein: CASSPRDSGTDTQYF; CDR3 DNA: TGTGCCAGCAGCCCCCGGGACAGTGGCACAGATACGCAGTATTTT
D gene: TRBD1; clone size: -; J gene: TRBJ1-4; V gene: TRBV28; CDR3 length: 16; CDR3 protein: CASRVKVGQENEKLFF; CDR3 DNA: TGTGCCAGCAGGGTTAAAGTAGGACAGGAAAATGAAAAACTGTTTTTT
D gene: -; clone size: -; J gene: TRBJ2-7; V gene: TRBV28; CDR3 length: 14; CDR3 protein: CASTPWGPFYEQYF; CDR3 DNA: TGTGCCAGCACCCCCTGGGGGCCCTTCTACGAGCAGTACTTC
D gene: -; clone size: -; J gene: TRBJ2-7; V gene: TRBV7-6; CDR3 length: 12; CDR3 protein: CASSPPGNEQYF; CDR3 DNA: TGTGCCAGCAGCCCCCCGGGAAACGAGCAGTACTTC
D gene: -; clone size: -; J gene: TRBJ1-1; V gene: TRBV7-8; CDR3 length: 13; CDR3 protein: CASRPALNTEAFF; CDR3 DNA: TGTGCCAGCAGGCCGGCACTGAACACTGAAGCTTTCTTT
D gene: -; clone size: once; J gene: TRBJ2-2; V gene: TRBV27; CDR3 length: 16; CDR3 protein: CASSLGGGANTGELFF; CDR3 DNA: TGTGCCAGCAGTTTGGGGGGAGGAGCGAACACCGGGGAGCTGTTTTTT
D gene: -; clone size: -; J gene: TRBJ2-3; V gene: TRBV27; CDR3 length: 16; CDR3 protein: CASSPWSSAITDTQYF; CDR3 DNA: TGTGCCAGCAGTCCCTGGTCTAGCGCCATCACAGATACGCAGTATTTT
D gene: -; clone size: once; J gene: TRBJ2-1; V gene: TRBV4-1; CDR3 length: 12; CDR3 protein: CASSQDGTGQFF; CDR3 DNA: TGCGCCAGCAGCCAAGATGGGACTGGGCAGTTCTTC
D gene: TRBD1; clone size: -; J gene: TRBJ2-5; V gene: TRBV28; CDR3 length: 14; CDR3 protein: CASSLRLQGKTQYF; CDR3 DNA: TGTGCCAGCAGCCTTCGTTTACAGGGGAAGACCCAGTACTTC
D gene: -; clone size: -; J gene: TRBJ1-2; V gene: TRBV11-2; CDR3 length: 14; CDR3 protein: CASSLGMGNYGYTF; CDR3 DNA: TGTGCCAGCAGCTTAGGCATGGGTAACTATGGCTACACCTTC
D gene: -; clone size: -; J gene: TRBJ2-5; V gene: TRBV10-3; CDR3 length: 14; CDR3 protein: CAISESPGQETQYF; CDR3 DNA: TGTGCCATCAGTGAGTCTCCGGGGCAAGAGACCCAGTACTTC
D gene: -; clone size: -; J gene: TRBJ2-1; V gene: TRBV28; CDR3 length: 14; CDR3 protein: CASSYDGAPNEQFF; CDR3 DNA: TGTGCCAGCAGCTATGACGGGGCCCCCAATGAGCAGTTCTTC
D gene: -; clone size: -; J gene: TRBJ2-4; V gene: TRBV6-5; CDR3 length: 16; CDR3 protein: CASSYGGGIAKNIQYF; CDR3 DNA: TGTGCCAGCAGTTACGGTGGGGGAATAGCCAAAAACATTCAGTACTTC
D gene: -; clone size: -; J gene: TRBJ1-5; V gene: TRBV10-2; CDR3 length: 12; CDR3 protein: CASSDTGRFQHF; CDR3 DNA: TGCGCCAGCAGTGATACAGGCCGTTTCCAGCATTTT
D gene: TRBD2; clone size: -; J gene: TRBJ2-2; V gene: TRBV9; CDR3 length: 18; CDR3 protein: CASSSPDSGRRNTGELFF; CDR3 DNA: TGTGCCAGCAGTAGTCCCGATAGCGGGAGGCGGAACACCGGGGAGCTGTTTTTT
D gene: -; clone size: few; J gene: TRBJ1-5; V gene: TRBV28; CDR3 length: 11; CDR3 protein: CASSFSQPQHF; CDR3 DNA: TGTGCCAGCAGTTTTAGTCAGCCCCAGCATTTT
D gene: -; clone size: -; J gene: TRBJ1-1; V gene: TRBV2; CDR3 length: 15; CDR3 protein: CASSETYRGNTEAFF; CDR3 DNA: TGTGCCAGCAGTGAAACGTACCGGGGTAACACTGAAGCTTTCTTT
D gene: -; clone size: -; J gene: TRBJ1-2; V gene: TRBV9; CDR3 length: 11; CDR3 protein: CASSDRYGYTF; CDR3 DNA: TGTGCCAGCAGCGACAGATACGGCTACACCTTC
D gene: -; clone size: -; J gene: TRBJ2-1; V gene: TRBV2; CDR3 length: 16; CDR3 protein: CASSFSGTPSYNEQFF; CDR3 DNA: TGTGCCAGCAGCTTCTCCGGGACCCCCTCCTACAATGAGCAGTTCTTC
D gene: -; clone size: -; J gene: TRBJ1-1; V gene: TRBV11-2; CDR3 length: 11; CDR3 protein: CAITSGAEAFF; CDR3 DNA: TGTGCCATCACCTCCGGGGCTGAAGCTTTCTTT
D gene: TRBD1; clone size: -; J gene: TRBJ1-1; V gene: TRBV29-1; CDR3 length: 14; CDR3 protein: CSVGRTGMNTEAFF; CDR3 DNA: TGCAGCGTTGGGCGGACAGGGATGAACACTGAAGCTTTCTTT
D gene: TRBD2; clone size: once; J gene: TRBJ2-7; V gene: TRBV4-2; CDR3 length: 15; CDR3 protein: CASSRETSGNYEQYF; CDR3 DNA: TGTGCCAGCAGCCGTGAGACTAGCGGAAACTACGAGCAGTACTTC
D gene: TRBD1; clone size: -; J gene: TRBJ2-7; V gene: TRBV27; CDR3 length: 14; CDR3 protein: CASSLRGQGYEQYF; CDR3 DNA: TGTGCCAGCAGTTTAAGGGGACAGGGTTACGAGCAGTACTTC
D gene: TRBD2; clone size: -; J gene: TRBJ2-7; V gene: TRBV19; CDR3 length: 14; CDR3 protein: CASSISGGPYEQYF; CDR3 DNA: TGTGCCAGTAGTATTTCGGGAGGGCCCTACGAGCAGTACTTC
D gene: -; clone size: -; J gene: TRBJ2-1; V gene: TRBV5-4; CDR3 length: 16; CDR3 protein: CASSLDPGTKKNEQFF; CDR3 DNA: TGTGCCAGCAGCTTGGATCCCGGGACCAAGAAAAATGAGCAGTTCTTC
D gene: TRBD2; clone size: -; J gene: TRBJ2-7; V gene: TRBV7-2; CDR3 length: 16; CDR3 protein: CASSLVPSGGLYEQYF; CDR3 DNA: TGTGCCAGCAGCTTAGTCCCTAGCGGGGGCCTCTACGAGCAGTACTTC
D gene: TRBD2; clone size: -; J gene: TRBJ2-7; V gene: TRBV29-1; CDR3 length: 11; CDR3 protein: CSVGLDYEQYF; CDR3 DNA: TGCAGCGTGGGACTAGATTACGAGCAGTACTTC
D gene: TRBD2; clone size: -; J gene: TRBJ2-2; V gene: TRBV7-8; CDR3 length: 13; CDR3 protein: CASTDGGTGELFF; CDR3 DNA: TGTGCCAGCACCGACGGGGGGACGGGGGAGCTGTTTTTT
D gene: -; clone size: -; J gene: TRBJ1-1; V gene: TRBV5-4; CDR3 length: 12; CDR3 protein: CASSLPPTEAFF; CDR3 DNA: TGTGCCAGCAGCTTACCCCCCACTGAAGCTTTCTTT